This TCR beta chain derives from a study of neurological immune-mediated disorders. This clonotype was seen ten or more times. V was pared by 4 bases and J by 9 bases, with 17 bases between. The CDR3 loop spans 15 amino acids. Germline V gene data show CDR1 as SGHRS and CDR2 as YFSETQ. TCRdb passed the 5' RACE reads through MiXCR, listing each CDR3 protein once. The sample has under 40,000 distinct CDR3 sequences; approximately 7.2% are singletons. The sequenced material came from CD4+ T cells from blood. The chain carries TRBV5-1 and TRBJ1-6; maybe TRBD1 (6 bases). This receptor was identified in a man between 50 and 59 years old in good health. The CDR3 protein is CASSRSGATSSPLHF. The CDR3 bases are TGCGCCAGCAGCAGGTCGGGGGCAACGAGTTCACCCCTCCACTTT.